A single sample is the source of the 6 T cell receptor beta chains below, sequenced in a study of shared clonotypes between healthy human individuals (dated by TCRdb to about 2020). The library relied on the immunoSEQ multiplex PCR assay. TCRdb holds this immuneACCESS table with in-frame rearrangements only. Some clones are missing; in checked studies, unresolved V genes explain under half, and the rest has no known cause. Across this sample there are 110,000 or so clones, with about 67% seen only once. Around 23% of the sample is in the top ten clones. The sequenced sample consisted of memory CD8+ T cells sorted from blood. Explained via the paper, the cell subset or site label denotes: CD45RO+ cells pooled with CCR7-negative TemRA cells. These receptors all come from a woman in her twenties or thirties in good health.

This clone was detected a few times. The chain carries TRBV11-2 and TRBJ1-3, with TRBD1 as a possible D gene (6 bases). Germline CDR1 SGHAT, CDR2 FQNNGV. The ends were cut back, 1 base at V and 0 bases at J, with 13 bases in the middle. CDR3 length: 17 amino acids. In nucleotides, the CDR3 is TGTGCCAGCAGCTTAGTCCAGGGGAGCTACTCTGGAAACACCATATATTTT. Translating it yields CASSLVQGSYSGNTIYF.

This rearrangement joins TRBV9 to TRBJ2-1; 7 nucleotides agree with TRBD2. The CDR3 sequence is 15 residues long. CDR1 and CDR2 from the germline V gene are SGDLS and YYNGEE. V gave up 2 bases and J gave up 2 bases; unmatched junction bases: 4. CDR3 sequence reads: CASSVGEGAYNEQFF. In DNA form, the CDR3 reads TGTGCCAGCAGCGTTGGGGAGGGAGCCTACAATGAGCAGTTCTTC.

The gene calls are TRBV2 and TRBJ2-5, with 7 nucleotides matching TRBD1. V lost 6 bases and J lost 4; bases outside the gene matches: 11. CDR1 and CDR2 (germline): SNHLY, FYNNEI. This CDR3 region has 15 residues. CDR3 sequence reads: CASRTPDRVTETQYF. The CDR3 bases are TGTGCCAGCAGAACACCCGACAGGGTTACAGAGACCCAGTACTTC.

This rearrangement joins TRBV15 to TRBJ1-5, with D perhaps matching TRBD1 (5 bases). In germline, CDR1 is LNHNV, CDR2 YYDKDF (reference sequence). Trimming cost V 7 bases and J 4 bases, with 11 bases left between them. CDR3 length equals 13 residues. The CDR3 is CATTQGRNQPQHF. CDR3 DNA: TGTGCCACCACCCAGGGTAGAAATCAGCCCCAGCATTTT.

The V call is TRBV7-9, the J call TRBJ2-7; 7 positions agree with TRBD1. Germline trimming cut 4 bases from V and 1 base from J; bases unmatched to any gene: 13. Per germline, CDR1 SEHNR and CDR2 FQNEAQ (reference sequence). The CDR3 length is 17 residues. The CDR3 reads CASSYPSDRVFSYEQYF. In nucleotides, the CDR3 is TGTGCCAGCAGCTACCCTTCCGACAGGGTGTTTTCCTACGAGCAGTACTTC. The full variable domain, completed using reference TRBV7-9 and TRBJ2-7, is DTGVSQNPRHKITKRGQNVTFRCDPISEHNRLYWYRQTLGQGPEFLTYFQNEAQLEKSRLLSDRFSAERPKGSFSTLEIQRTEQGDSAMYLCASSYPSDRVFSYEQYFGPGTRLTVT.

The chain has TRBV15 and TRBJ2-5, with 10 bases matching TRBD2. V dropped 1 base and J dropped 5; count of bases not matched to a gene: 4. Germline V gene sequence: CDR1 LNHNV, CDR2 YYDKDF (reference sequence). The CDR3 contains 15 residues. The CDR3 DNA is TGTGCCACCAGCAGAGGGCTAGCGGGAGTTGAGACCCAGTACTTC. Its protein product is CATSRGLAGVETQYF. Together with reference TRBV15 and TRBJ2-5, the CDR3 gives the full variable domain: DAMVIQNPRYQVTQFGKPVTLSCSQTLNHNVMYWYQQKSSQAPKLLFHYYDKDFNNEADTPDNFQSRRPNTSFCFLDIRSPGLGDTAMYLCATSRGLAGVETQYFGPGTRLLVL.